Presented here are 7 T cell receptor beta chains from one specimen sequenced in a study of T cell responses to AZD1222 COVID-19 vaccine. Measured with immunoSEQ multiplex PCR; TCRdb has only the in-frame clones, and not every one. This sample has about 140,000 clones, with about 93% found just once. Sequencing was performed on peripheral blood, taken on day 0 of AZD1222 vaccination. The receptor set was obtained from an adult in good health.

The genes are TRBV6-5 and TRBJ1-1; weak D call: TRBD1 (5 bases). The V end was cut by 6 bases, the J end by 2 bases, with 10 bases between. The CDR3 has 13 amino acids. Germline values: CDR1 MNHEY, CDR2 SVGAGI. CDR3 sequence (DNA): TGTGCCAGCAGCGACAGCCTAAACACTGAAGCTTTCTTT. This encodes CASSDSLNTEAFF.

The rearrangement links TRBV5-6 to TRBJ2-3, with 14 bases aligning to TRBD2. The CDR3 is made up of 18 amino acids. Trimming at V came to 2 bases and at J to 4 bases, leaving 9 bases not matched to a gene. In germline, CDR1 is SGHDT, CDR2 YYEEEE. CDR3 DNA sequence: TGTGCCAGCAGCTTATACTCGGGACTAGCGGGAGTAGCAGATACGCAGTATTTT. Residues: CASSLYSGLAGVADTQYF.

The V call is TRBV7-3, the J call TRBJ2-7; either TRBD1 or TRBD2 may fit D (5 bases each). The germline V gene has CDR1 SGHTA and CDR2 FQGTGA. CDR3 length equals 12 residues. V dropped 5 bases and J dropped 6 bases, with 11 bases sitting between them. In DNA form, the CDR3 reads TGTGCCAGCAGCAAAGGGACCCTCGAGCAGTACTTC. Protein product: CASSKGTLEQYF.

CDR3 DNA: TGTGCCAGCAGGCGAGGGGGCGTCGTGTCTTTCTTT. Encoded protein: CASRRGGVVSFF. The V and J genes are TRBV28 and TRBJ1-1; 7 bases line up with TRBD1. The V and J ends lost 6 bases and 12 bases, in that order; junction bases with no gene match: 10. In germline, CDR1 is MDHEN, CDR2 SYDVKM. The CDR3 is 12 amino acids.

This clone came up once. V is TRBV5-1 and J is TRBJ2-7; TRBD1 agrees at 7 bases. CDR3 length: 14 residues. CDR1 is SGHRS, CDR2 YFSETQ, per germline. V shed 4 bases, J shed 0 bases, and the junction held 4 bases outside the gene matches. The CDR3, as DNA: TGCGCCAGCAGCCCTGGGACAGCCTCCTACGAGCAGTACTTC. Translated, it gives CASSPGTASYEQYF.

V is TRBV5-6 and J is TRBJ2-3; D may be TRBD1 or TRBD2 (6 bases each). CDR3 length equals 16 residues. Germline assignment: CDR1 SGHDT and CDR2 YYEEEE. V lost 6 bases, J lost 2 bases, and 19 bases lay in between. CDR3 nucleotide sequence: TGTGCCAGCACCCTTAGAGGGGGGTACATCACAGATACGCAGTATTTT. As protein: CASTLRGGYITDTQYF.

The rearrangement uses TRBV7-6 and TRBJ2-1, with TRBD2 as a possible D gene (5 bases). Deletions cut 2 bases from V and 9 bases from J, with 11 bases between. The germline gives CDR1 SGHVS, CDR2 FNYEAQ. The CDR3 covers 13 residues. CDR3 protein: CASSLQVGGEQFF. The CDR3 region has the DNA TGTGCCAGCAGCTTACAGGTTGGAGGTGAGCAGTTCTTC. Based on the CDR3 plus reference TRBV7-6 and TRBJ2-1, the full variable domain is GAGVSQSPRYKVTKRGQDVALRCDPISGHVSLYWYRQALGQGPEFLTYFNYEAQQDKSGLPNDRFSAERPEGSISTLTIQRTEQRDSAMYRCASSLQVGGEQFFGPGTRLTVL.